The sequence of this T cell receptor (beta chain) was determined in a study of cytomegalovirus exposure and HLA in healthy donors (dated by TCRdb to 2017 to 2019). Context from the whole study: An earlier analysis of approximately 550 of the donors reported about 290 Gb of sequence data and around 110 million unique TCR beta sequences from some 180 million T cells. Approximately 300 gigabases of sequencing data and around 85 million unique TCR sequences made up an early release that covered approximately 620 HLA-typed donors. Of the roughly 390 genotyped donors, 65% to 90% were placed in the genetic ancestry cluster associated with self-reported Caucasian donors. The study was designed to test whether signatures of past pathogen exposure could be identified by cataloging public T cell receptors. Using immunosequencing, the study profiled T cell repertoires from 666 subjects and related those repertoires to cytomegalovirus serostatus. A separate validation cohort of roughly 130 different subjects was used in addition to the roughly 720-subject first cohort. To predict cytomegalovirus infection status, the study combined high-throughput TCR immunosequencing, statistical association of individual TCRs with disease status, and machine learning. In a later analysis, previously published TCR beta repertoires from several hundred donors were re-analyzed and high-resolution HLA genotyping was added so that TCR occurrence patterns could be studied. Rather than using new phenotypic data, the later analysis identified candidate immune exposures from TCR beta sequences and from how often those sequences occurred across donors. An earlier analysis of roughly 600 of the donors used high-throughput TCR beta sequencing to judge whether each TCR beta V gene segment behaved as functional or pseudogenic. Donor age, sex, ethnicity and CMV serostatus were collected together with the repertoire data. A later genetic analysis used genome-wide SNP genotypes for about 60% of the roughly 700 donors, treating that subset as a discovery cohort. Every discovery cohort repertoire had been produced on one sequencing platform. Class I and class II HLA loci were covered by the typing at four-digit resolution. Typing coverage differed by locus: A, B, C, DRB1 and DQB1 were typed in about 620-640 donors, DQA1 in roughly 500, DPA1 in 600 to 610, and DPB1 in 400 to 490. Five DR-DQ haplotypes were handled as single units for association and clustering because linkage in the cohort was strong. Among 300 to 500 genotyped donors of the cohort, an average of about 240,000 unique TCR beta nucleotide sequences was sequenced per donor, of which approximately 18% were non-productive. Broader findings and caveats from the paper: Cytomegalovirus status was reported to be diagnosed by the classifier with high specificity and sensitivity in both the original and validation cohorts. Some 15 rarely observed V segments, including chromosome 9 orphons, were excluded from the earlier analysis of a few hundred of the donors because counts were too low. Presence/absence analyses assumed roughly uniform sequencing depth across donors, an assumption that may not hold. It was suggested by the authors that the approach could potentially be generalized to other disease states and immunological phenotypes. While some public TCRs were present in many individuals, most TCR sequences turned up only very rarely across donors. Linkage disequilibrium might explain the correlated functional status among segregating V segments, but an unknown experimental factor could not be ruled out. A further reported finding was that TCR beta sequences accurately predicted the HLA-A and HLA-B alleles for most subjects in the first cohort. An association between a missense DCLRE1C variant and V-gene and J-gene trimming of TCR beta chains was found in a later genetic analysis and replicated in an independent cohort. Some IMGT-functional V segments, including TRBV6-2 and TRBV6-3, could not be distinguished by the 87-base-pair reads and were therefore excluded. The study gave a list of 150 to 200 TCR beta chains associated with cytomegalovirus. Because HLA typing was missing for some donors at each locus, association tests included only the typed subset. The sequencing pipeline was judged likely to have produced a cluster of highly shared sequence variants as a technical artifact. In a later genetic analysis, fewer N-insertions in productive TCRs were reported among donors in an Asian-associated ancestry cluster than the roughly 710-donor mean. In a later analysis, several top co-occurrence clusters were reported to appear linked to parvovirus B19, influenza, CMV and Epstein-Barr virus. Most CMV-associated TCR beta chains appeared to be HLA-restricted in a later analysis, and the HLA associations seemed to be driven largely by CMV exposure. A later analysis found that TCR association rates varied across HLA loci, with DRB1 alleles showing the most associated TCRs and HLA-C alleles the fewest. In a later analysis, HLA-associated TCR beta chains were found to be more clonally expanded and to have lower generation probabilities than equally common non-associated chains. In an earlier analysis of some 500 of the donors, most TCR beta V segments appeared in productive rearrangements about 87% or about 30% of the time, broadly matching IMGT annotations. In this cohort, only TCR beta chains were sequenced, and detectable features were limited by the absence of alpha or paired-chain data. Immune exposure information for the cohort was limited to CMV serostatus. When HLA alleles, especially DR and DQ, strongly co-occurred, attributing TCR associations to individual alleles was difficult. In vitro tests confirmed that a few of the cytomegalovirus-associated TCR beta chains recognize cytomegalovirus antigens. In a later analysis, about 17,000 TCR beta sequences were associated with specific HLA alleles at a false discovery rate of 0.05.

Preparation of the library involved the immunoSEQ multiplex PCR assay. A mixture of 60 forward primers for TCR Vbeta segments and 13 reverse primers for TCR Jbeta segments was used in the multiplex PCR. The CDR3 region of rearranged TCR beta genes was amplified from genomic DNA with a multiplex PCR assay. On the Illumina HiSeq System, the amplified TCR beta libraries were sequenced as 87-base-pair reads. The study's processing was this. Across the 700 or so repertoires, a later analysis counted 78 million or so unique TCR beta chains, roughly 11 million of which were shared by at least two donors. Raw reads were error-corrected and collapsed into unique sequences with a nearest-neighbor algorithm that merged closely related sequences to remove PCR and sequencing errors. To assign V, D and J gene segments, CDR3 sequences were aligned to IMGT reference sequences. Each retained sequence needed at least a six-nucleotide match to both a V gene segment and a J gene segment. A rearrangement counted as productive if the CDR3 had no stop codons and remained in frame with V and J, and every other rearrangement counted as non-productive. Following IMGT convention, CDR3 was defined as the stretch from the second conserved V-encoded cysteine up to the conserved J-encoded phenylalanine. Sequences without an unambiguous match to a single V gene segment were excluded from the earlier analysis of 450 to 750 of the donors. An earlier analysis of fewer than 650 of the donors classified V segments as functional when productive rearrangements were above 56.7% and as segregating when the standard deviation between donors was above 5%. A statistical classification framework was built for diagnosing cytomegalovirus status from the catalog of TCR beta chain sequences. V and J gene assignment, in a later analysis, came from comparing TCR nucleotide sequences with IMGT/GENE-DB human TR gene sequences. In a later analysis, CDR3 sequences and most-parsimonious VDJ recombination scenarios were assigned using the TCRdist pipeline. A later analysis defined each TCR beta chain by its CDR3 amino acid sequence plus V-gene family, and excluded reads lacking a unique V-gene family. A later analysis removed several hundred highly shared, low-generation-probability nucleotide sequences to deal with suspected cross-contamination and a sequencing artifact. For each public chain, a later analysis derived a clonal expansion index from normalized ranks of inferred template counts within each repertoire. A later analysis computed generation probabilities with a VDJ recombination model fitted to out-of-frame rearrangements, and checked the results against IGoR. In a later analysis, TCR-TCR, TCR-HLA and TCR-CMV co-occurrence was scored with hypergeometric tests, and a repertoire-size bias correction was applied to TCR pairs. In a later analysis, false discovery rates were estimated by permuting HLA or CMV assignments 20 times. In a later analysis, co-occurring TCRs were grouped using DBSCAN, and TCRdist sequence similarity was added for clustering within HLA-allele-positive subsets. Repertoires with fewer than 30,000 or more than 120,000 public chains were left out of co-occurrence clustering, as were about 5 repertoires with anomalous nucleotide sharing. TCRdb holds this immuneACCESS table with in-frame rearrangements only. Some clones are missing; in checked studies, unresolved V genes explain under half, and the rest has no known cause. The V and J calls and the clone size are those of that table, but D and trimming were determined from the DNA. This sample's table lists roughly 40,000 clones. The top ten clones comprise around 7.4% of the sample.

Inclusive of the bounding cysteine and phenylalanine, the CDR3 is 13 residues long. Only the CDR3 region is kept as DNA, spanning 39 bases read in frame from base 1. Reading the germline V gene gives CDR1 MGHRA and CDR2 YSYEKL. The V and J ends are trimmed by 4 bases and 9 bases, leaving 13 bases between them. Comment on this clone: No cognate antigen has been identified for it.

The cohort was made up of roughly 670 healthy bone marrow donors. Cohort members were all nominally healthy when sampled, although unrecorded immune exposures were likely present. The donor was CMV seronegative and belonged to the group of over 300 seronegative cohort members. Every donor gave a peripheral blood sample, and the peripheral blood mononuclear cells from that sample were used for TCR beta sequencing. Genomic DNA was extracted from the blood cell samples with the Qiagen DNeasy Blood Extraction Kit. Sequenced material: PBMCs. The receptor was derived from a male donor in good health and CMV-seronegative. The sequence joins TRBV4-1 to TRBJ1-5, with the identity of the D gene unclear. The CDR3 corresponds to CASSPRSEGPQHF. The nucleotides are TGCGCCAGCAGCCCACGGAGCGAAGGGCCCCAGCATTTT.